Presented here are 28 T cell receptor beta chains from one specimen sequenced in a study of T cells in Graves' hyperthyroidism and ophthalmopathy. RNA transcripts gave rise to amplified TCR beta CDR3 regions. The HTBI set primed first-round TCR CDR3 RT-PCR. TCRdb called the multiplex PCR reads again in MiXCR, with one record for every CDR3 protein. The sample records 660,000 or so distinct CDR3 sequences, about 45% being singletons. The sample was peripheral blood or thyroid tissue (not recorded which). The receptors shown here come from an adult man with Graves' disease, either hyperthyroidism or ophthalmopathy (not recorded which).

The V call is TRBV7-8, the J call TRBJ1-1; D call uncertain. CDR3 size: 15 residues. Looked up from germline, CDR1 is SGHVS and CDR2 is FQNEAQ. Trimming cost V 5 bases and J 4 bases, with 17 bases left between them. CDR3 coding DNA: TGTGCCAGCAGCCCGAGGGCCCGGGGTAGCACTGAAGCTTTCTTT. It specifies CASSPRARGSTEAFF.

J is TRBJ2-7 and V is TRBV7-8; D remains unclear. The CDR3 runs 16 residues. V was cut by 4 bases and J by 5 bases, with 21 bases left in between. In germline, CDR1 is SGHVS, CDR2 FQNEAQ. The CDR3 is CASSSFVQSYLDEQYF. The CDR3 bases are TGTGCCAGCAGCTCATTCGTTCAGTCGTATCTGGACGAGCAGTACTTC.

This clonotype was seen repeatedly, ten times or more. V and J are TRBV7-2 and TRBJ1-3; no definite D call. Germline assignment: CDR1 SGHTA and CDR2 FQGNSA. V lost 7 bases to trimming and J lost 0 bases, with 16 bases between them. CDR3 length: 16 residues. The CDR3 sequence is CASNFHDSLSGNTIYF. CDR3 DNA sequence: TGTGCCAGCAACTTTCATGATAGTCTCTCTGGAAACACCATATATTTT.

The chain carries TRBV29-1 and TRBJ1-2, with D possibly being TRBD1 (6 bases). CDR3 size: 13 residues. CDR1 is SQVTM and CDR2 is ANQGSEA in the germline V gene. The V and J ends lost 8 bases and 2 bases respectively, with 15 bases between them. The CDR3 region has the DNA TGCAGCATCACAGGGAGAGGGAACTATGGCTACACCTTC. Its translation: CSITGRGNYGYTF.

The chain uses TRBV14 and TRBJ2-7; 7 bases are shared with TRBD2. V lost 0 bases and J lost 2; bases outside the gene matches: 25. CDR3 length: 22 residues. CDR1 and CDR2 (germline): SGHDN, FVKESK. CDR3 in DNA: TGTGCCAGCAGCCAAGAGTTCGTGGGGGGGGGGACCGTAGATAGTCCGCCCTACGAGCAGTACTTC. Translation: CASSQEFVGGGTVDSPPYEQYF.

The chain uses TRBV4-1 and TRBJ2-7, with D unclear. Germline lookup yields CDR1 MGHRA and CDR2 YSYEKL. This CDR3 is 14 amino acids long. V lost 2 bases to trimming and J lost 2 bases, with 10 bases between them. CDR3 coding DNA: TGCGCCAGCAGCCAAATTATCCTGGCCTACGAGCAGTACTTC. Translating it yields CASSQIILAYEQYF.

The V call is TRBV7-9, the J call TRBJ1-4; tentative D call: TRBD1 (5 bases). The V gene's germline CDR1 is SEHNR and CDR2 FQNEAQ (reference sequence). Between the trimmed V and J ends, which lost 2 bases and 7 bases, there was a span of 8 bases. The CDR3 has 13 residues. CDR3 coding DNA: TGTGCCAGCAGCTTATACGGGACTGAAAAACTGTTTTTT. It translates to CASSLYGTEKLFF.

The table lists this clonotype with many counts. This may arise from a read error, as a much more abundant clone is one base away. The chain uses TRBV2 and TRBJ1-5; D gene unclear. Germline V CDR1 and CDR2: SNHLY, FYNNEI. This CDR3 comprises 13 residues. V was pared by 7 bases and J by 0 bases, with 7 bases between. Here the CDR3 reads CASTLGSNQPQHF. The CDR3 DNA sequence: TGTGCCAGCACCTTGGGTAGCAATCAGCCCCAGCATTTT.

This clonotype occurred a few times. This rearrangement joins TRBV4-1 to TRBJ1-1; D not resolved. The germline V and J ends were trimmed by 0 bases and 8 bases, with 10 bases remaining between them. This CDR3 comprises 13 residues. Per the germline V gene, CDR1 is MGHRA and CDR2 is YSYEKL. CDR3 residues: CASSQDRVREAFF. The DNA of the CDR3 is TGCGCCAGCAGCCAAGATCGTGTACGGGAAGCTTTCTTT.

This chain joins TRBV7-2 and TRBJ2-7; weak D call: TRBD1 (6 bases). This CDR3 has 16 residues. With 5 bases removed from V and 7 bases from J, the gap between germline ends came to 24 bases. CDR1 and CDR2 (germline): SGHTA, FQGNSA. Written as DNA, the CDR3 is TGTGCCAGCAGCCAAGCGCCGCAACAGGGCCTTGTGGAGCAGTACTTC. This encodes CASSQAPQQGLVEQYF.

This clonotype was seen more than once but under ten times. The chain links TRBV4-1 to TRBJ2-5; unclear D gene. The V and J ends lost 0 bases and 8 bases respectively, with 4 bases between them. Per the germline V gene, CDR1 is MGHRA and CDR2 is YSYEKL. The CDR3 spans 11 residues. The CDR3 loop is CASSQEGTQYF. The CDR3, as DNA: TGCGCCAGCAGCCAAGAGGGCACCCAGTACTTC.

This clonotype was recorded at least ten times. V gene TRBV7-9 combines with J gene TRBJ1-4; 8 bases are a match to TRBD1. Germline V lookup: CDR1 SEHNR, CDR2 FQNEAQ (reference sequence). Germline trimming cut 3 bases from V and 5 bases from J; bases unmatched to any gene: 2. The CDR3 consists of 14 residues. The CDR3 coding sequence is TGTGCCAGCAGCTTCGGGACAGGCAATGAAAAACTGTTTTTT. It specifies CASSFGTGNEKLFF.

Remarks on this clonotype: This may come from a read error, since a much larger clone is one base off. J is TRBJ2-2 and V is TRBV24-1; no firm D call. Trimming took off 7 bases at V and 4 bases at J, with 9 bases between the two ends. The germline gives CDR1 KGHDR, CDR2 SFDVKD. This CDR3 spans 13 amino acids. CDR3 bases: TGTGCCACCAGCGTTAAAGTCACCGGGGAGCTGTTTTTT. Translation gives CATSVKVTGELFF.

This clonotype was counted a few times. The chain has TRBV11-3 and TRBJ2-5, with TRBD2 matching over 9 bases. The CDR3 spans 15 residues. V lost 1 base and J lost 5; bases outside the gene matches: 5. Germline lookup yields CDR1 SGHNT and CDR2 YENEEA. The CDR3 protein is CASSLGSGGGETQYF. The CDR3 bases are TGTGCCAGCAGCTTAGGTAGCGGGGGAGGGGAGACCCAGTACTTC.

This clonotype was counted many times. The chain joins TRBV19 to TRBJ2-6, with 7 bases matching TRBD1. Germline V gene data show CDR1 as LNHDA and CDR2 as SQIVND (reference sequence). V lost 9 bases, J lost 0 bases, and 5 bases stayed unmatched. The CDR3 covers 15 residues. The CDR3 DNA reads TGTGCCAGCGACAGGGCCGCCTCTGGGGCCAACGTCCTGACTTTC. Translation gives CASDRAASGANVLTF. Full variable domain (missing parts from reference TRBV19 and TRBJ2-6): DGGITQSPKYLFRKEGQNVTLSCEQNLNHDAMYWYRQDPGQGLRLIYYSQIVNDFQKGDIAEGYSVSREKKESFPLTVTSAQKNPTAFYLCASDRAASGANVLTFGAGSRLTVL.

This clonotype appeared a few times. The rearrangement joins TRBV12-3 or TRBV12-4 to TRBJ1-4; D is uncertain. Trimming took off 6 bases at V and 14 bases at J, with 19 bases between the two ends. CDR3 size: 13 residues. CDR3 coding DNA: TGTGCCAGCAGCTTGGTCTTGGCTCGTGGGCTGTTTTTT. This translates into CASSLVLARGLFF.

The chain is built from TRBV7-9 and TRBJ1-6; 10 bases match TRBD1. This CDR3 contains 14 residues. With 8 bases clipped from V and 8 bases from J, the junction kept 6 bases outside the gene matches. The germline V gene has CDR1 SEHNR and CDR2 FQNEAQ (reference sequence). As DNA, the CDR3 is TGTGCCAGCGGCCTAGGACAGGGGGATTCACCCCTCCACTTT. It is translated as CASGLGQGDSPLHF.

Concerning this clonotype: The junction does not match germline at one end; this may be a read error. This rearrangement joins TRBV10-3 to TRBJ2-2; TRBD1 matches at 9 bases. The CDR3 runs 16 residues. CDR1 and CDR2 from the germline V gene are ENHRY and SYGVKD. CDR3 nucleotides: TGTGCCAGCAGTGTACAGGGACAGGGAGGCACCGGGGAGCTGTTTTTT. This sequence encodes CASSVQGQGGTGELFF.

V gene TRBV7-3 combines with J gene TRBJ1-1; D remains ambiguous. V was clipped by 7 bases and J by 2 bases, with 11 bases between them. From germline, CDR1 is SGHTA and CDR2 FQGTGA. This CDR3 region has 13 residues. The CDR3 nucleotides are TGTGCCAGCAAGCTGACATCCAACACTGAAGCTTTCTTT. This encodes CASKLTSNTEAFF.

In this sample, this clonotype turned up once. V and J are TRBV20-1 and TRBJ1-6, with D tentatively TRBD1 (6 bases). The V end lost 2 bases, the J end lost 7 bases, and 18 bases lay between the germline ends. Per the germline V gene, CDR1 is DFQATT and CDR2 is SNEGSKA (reference sequence). CDR3 length equals 16 residues. CDR3 sequence: CSARNEQGWRNSPLHF. In DNA, the CDR3 is TGCAGTGCTAGAAACGAACAGGGATGGCGCAATTCACCCCTCCACTTT.

This clonotype was counted at least ten times. CDR3 sequence: CASSPGATNEKLFF. DNA of the CDR3: TGTGCCAGCAGCCCAGGGGCTACTAATGAAAAACTGTTTTTT. The gene calls are TRBV7-9 and TRBJ1-4; D perhaps matches TRBD1 (6 bases). Trimming cost V 5 bases and J 2 bases, with 9 bases left between them. This CDR3 is built from 14 residues. Germline CDR1 SEHNR, CDR2 FQNEAQ (reference sequence).

This clonotype was observed a handful of times. V and J are TRBV20-1 and TRBJ1-5, with unresolved D. Trimming left V 3 bases short and J 2 bases short, with 11 bases between. The CDR3 runs to 14 residues. The germline CDR1 and CDR2 sequences are DFQATT and SNEGSKA (reference sequence). This CDR3 is CSASETRGNQPQHF. The DNA of the CDR3 is TGCAGTGCTAGCGAAACAAGGGGCAATCAGCCCCAGCATTTT.

V usage is TRBV7-3 and J usage is TRBJ2-5, with 11 bases matching TRBD1. With 5 bases clipped from V and 4 bases from J, the junction kept 3 bases outside the gene matches. Germline assignment: CDR1 SGHTA and CDR2 FQGTGA. The CDR3 is made up of 14 amino acids. The chain's CDR3 is CASSHGTGGETQYF. The CDR3, as DNA: TGTGCCAGCAGCCACGGGACAGGGGGAGAGACCCAGTACTTC.

The V call is TRBV10-3, the J call TRBJ2-7; 12 bases line up with TRBD2. Germline CDR1 reads ENHRY; CDR2 reads SYGVKD. Trimming removed 4 bases from V and 3 bases from J; junction bases left unmatched: 4. This CDR3 is 15 amino acids long. CDR3 sequence: CAISARLAGVYEQYF. CDR3 in DNA: TGTGCCATCAGTGCGAGACTAGCGGGAGTCTACGAGCAGTACTTC.

This clonotype was recorded at least ten times. The CDR3 DNA reads TGTGCCAGCAGCGTAGCTGACGGGGCTGGGTACGAGCAGTACTTC. Protein product: CASSVADGAGYEQYF. This chain joins TRBV9 and TRBJ2-7; the D gene could be TRBD1 or TRBD2 (5 bases each). The CDR3 contains 15 residues. Trimming pared 0 bases from V and 4 bases from J, leaving 14 bases between. Germline loops: CDR1 SGDLS, CDR2 YYNGEE.

The V gene is TRBV10-3, the J gene TRBJ2-7, with 11 bases identical to TRBD1. CDR1 is ENHRY and CDR2 is SYGVKD in the germline V gene. With 10 bases clipped from V and 2 bases from J, the junction kept 16 bases outside the gene matches. This CDR3 comprises 17 residues. The CDR3 DNA follows: TGTGCCAGCATCTCGGACAGGGGGCGTATGTTTCCCTACGAGCAGTACTTC. Translating gives CASISDRGRMFPYEQYF.

This clonotype was observed at least ten times. The CDR3 nucleotides are TGTGCCAGCACCCTCTCTTTCGAGGGGACTGAAGCTTTCTTT. It is translated as CASTLSFEGTEAFF. The chain has TRBV2 and TRBJ1-1, with D tentatively TRBD1 (5 bases). The CDR3 spans 14 residues. Germline V lookup: CDR1 SNHLY, CDR2 FYNNEI. Deletions cut 7 bases from V and 5 bases from J, with 17 bases between. The variable domain in full, completed from reference TRBV2 and TRBJ1-1, reads EPEVTQTPSHQVTQMGQEVILRCVPISNHLYFYWYRQILGQKVEFLVSFYNNEISEKSEIFDDQFSVERPDGSNFTLKIRSTKLEDSAMYFCASTLSFEGTEAFFGQGTRLTVV.

The J gene is TRBJ2-5, the V gene TRBV12-3 or TRBV12-4; a possible D gene is TRBD1 (6 bases). CDR3 length: 15 amino acids. Trimming removed 1 base from V and 2 bases from J, with 11 bases in between. The CDR3 loop reads CASSLGWQGQETQYF. Written as DNA, the CDR3 is TGTGCCAGCAGTTTAGGGTGGCAGGGGCAAGAGACCCAGTACTTC.